One sample yielded the 30 T cell receptor beta chains listed below, sequenced in a study of T cell responses to AZD1222 COVID-19 vaccine. Produced via immunoSEQ multiplex PCR; TCRdb's table is partial and in-frame only. The sample holds over 150,000 clones, 85% to 95% seen once. The material sequenced was peripheral blood, taken 28 days after the second dose of the MenACWY control vaccine. The source is an adult who received the MenACWY meningococcal vaccine as a control.

V is TRBV21-1 and J is TRBJ2-7; the D call in the table, TRBD1, was not verified against the DNA. TRBV21-1 represents a pseudogene. There are 13 residues in the CDR3. CDR3 in DNA: TGTGCCAGCAGCAAAGACCTCAGGTACGAGCAGTACTTC. It specifies CASSKDLRYEQYF.

The chain links TRBV20-1 to TRBJ1-2, with D unresolved. The V gene's germline CDR1 is DFQATT and CDR2 SNEGSKA (reference sequence). Trimming removed 3 bases from V and 2 bases from J, with 7 bases in between. This CDR3 contains 12 residues. CDR3 in amino acids: CSASVQNYGYTF. CDR3 nucleotide sequence: TGCAGTGCTAGTGTTCAGAACTATGGCTACACCTTC.

This chain links TRBV7-9 with TRBJ1-6; 7 nucleotides agree with TRBD1. V was pared by 5 bases and J by 5 bases, with 6 bases of the junction left unmatched. The CDR3 loop spans 15 amino acids. Germline lookup yields CDR1 SEHNR and CDR2 FQNEAQ (reference sequence). The CDR3 spells CASSHTGQNNSPLHF. The CDR3 DNA follows: TGTGCCAGCAGCCATACGGGACAGAATAATTCACCCCTCCACTTT.

V usage is TRBV10-3 and J usage is TRBJ1-2; TRBD1 matches 7 bases. CDR3 size: 15 residues. CDR1 is ENHRY, CDR2 SYGVKD, per germline. V lost 0 bases to trimming and J lost 2 bases; unmatched junction nucleotides: 3. This CDR3 reads CAISESQGGNYGYTF. In DNA, the CDR3 is TGTGCCATCAGTGAGTCGCAGGGGGGGAACTATGGCTACACCTTC.

The CDR3 nucleotides are TGTGCCAGCAGCGTAGCCCAGGGGGCCTACGAGCAGTACTTC. Translation: CASSVAQGAYEQYF. This rearrangement joins TRBV9 to TRBJ2-7, with 7 bases aligning to TRBD1. This CDR3 region has 14 residues. J lost 2 bases, V lost 0 bases, and 2 bases had no gene match. CDR1 is SGDLS and CDR2 is YYNGEE in the germline V gene.

The J gene is TRBJ1-5, the V gene TRBV2; D uncertain. The CDR3 is made up of 14 amino acids. The V gene's germline CDR1 is SNHLY and CDR2 FYNNEI. V was trimmed by 3 bases and J by 3 bases, leaving 9 bases between them. This chain's CDR3 is CASSDQQANQPQHF. The CDR3 bases are TGTGCCAGCAGTGATCAGCAAGCCAATCAGCCCCAGCATTTT.

The rearrangement uses TRBV3-1 (or the pseudogene TRBV3-2) and TRBJ1-2; unclear D gene. The CDR3 consists of 12 residues. Trimming stripped 5 bases from V and 4 bases from J, with 8 bases between. The germline V gene encodes CDR1 LGHDT and CDR2 YNNKEL (reference sequence). CDR3 loop: CASSKTSYGYTF. CDR3 coding DNA: TGTGCCAGCAGCAAAACCAGCTATGGCTACACCTTC.

The gene calls are TRBV2 and TRBJ1-2; D might be TRBD1 (6 bases). The germline V gene encodes CDR1 SNHLY and CDR2 FYNNEI. This CDR3 comprises 14 residues. Trimming cost V 4 bases and J 5 bases, with 14 bases left between them. As DNA, the CDR3 is TGTGCCAGCAGTGCTGACAGGCGGAGATATGGCTACACCTTC. Translation gives CASSADRRRYGYTF.

This rearrangement joins TRBV14 to TRBJ1-1; D uncertain. This CDR3 spans 14 amino acids. V lost 6 bases, J lost 0 bases, and 11 bases lay in between. Germline CDR1 reads SGHDN; CDR2 reads FVKESK. CDR3 DNA sequence: TGTGCCAGCAGTCTCCCGGGGATGAACACTGAAGCTTTCTTT. Amino acid sequence: CASSLPGMNTEAFF.

The chain links TRBV28 to TRBJ1-3; weak D call: TRBD1 (5 bases). Deletions cut 5 bases from V and 3 bases from J, with 14 bases between. The germline V gene encodes CDR1 MDHEN and CDR2 SYDVKM. The CDR3 is 15 residues long. The CDR3 is CASSITGTGGNTIYF. The CDR3 region has the DNA TGTGCCAGCAGTATAACAGGCACCGGTGGAAACACCATATATTTT. The full variable domain, its missing parts supplied by reference TRBV28 and TRBJ1-3, is DVKVTQSSRYLVKRTGEKVFLECVQDMDHENMFWYRQDPGLGLRLIYFSYDVKMKEKGDIPEGYSVSREKKERFSLILESASTNQTSMYLCASSITGTGGNTIYFGEGSWLTVV.

The genes are TRBV5-6 and TRBJ1-2; D may be TRBD1 (5 bases). Trimming removed 4 bases from V and 6 bases from J, with 16 bases in between. This CDR3 has 14 amino acids. Germline loops: CDR1 SGHDT, CDR2 YYEEEE. The CDR3 region has the DNA TGTGCCAGCAGCACTCAGGGAAGCGGGAATGGCTACACCTTC. Translating it yields CASSTQGSGNGYTF. The variable domain in full, with the rest retrieved from reference TRBV5-6 and TRBJ1-2, is DAGVTQSPTHLIKTRGQQVTLRCSPKSGHDTVSWYQQALGQGPQFIFQYYEEEERQRGNFPDRFSGHQFPNYSSELNVNALLLGDSALYLCASSTQGSGNGYTFGSGTRLTVV.

The gene calls are TRBV19 and TRBJ2-1, with TRBD2 matching 8 bases. V was clipped by 5 bases and J by 4 bases; unmatched bases: 13. This CDR3 is 17 amino acids long. The germline V gene encodes CDR1 LNHDA and CDR2 SQIVND (reference sequence). CDR3 sequence: CASSDRGGGRRYNEQFF. CDR3 nucleotides: TGTGCCAGTAGTGACCGGGGCGGGGGGCGAAGATACAATGAGCAGTTCTTC.

V usage is TRBV11-2 and J usage is TRBJ1-1; D is unresolved. The CDR3 is made up of 13 amino acids. The germline gives CDR1 SGHAT, CDR2 FQNNGV. Trimming took off 10 bases at V and 0 bases at J, with 12 bases between the two ends. CDR3 region: CATLEAMNTEAFF. The CDR3 coding sequence is TGTGCCACCCTCGAGGCAATGAACACTGAAGCTTTCTTT.

This clone was detected only once. The rearrangement uses TRBV6-2 or TRBV6-3 and TRBJ2-2; TRBD2 matches 10 bases. V lost 5 bases to trimming and J lost 2 bases; unmatched junction nucleotides: 5. The germline V gene encodes CDR1 MNHEY and CDR2 SVGEGT. The CDR3 contains 16 residues. CDR3 region: CASSLLAGVNTGELFF. The CDR3 DNA follows: TGTGCCAGCAGTCTCCTAGCGGGAGTTAACACCGGGGAGCTGTTTTTT.

The chain couples TRBV5-8 to TRBJ2-7; 7 nucleotides match TRBD2. CDR3 length equals 16 residues. V trimming: 4 bases; J trimming: 0 bases; junction bases outside the gene matches: 10. The germline gives CDR1 SGHTS, CDR2 YDEGEE. In nucleotides, the CDR3 is TGTGCCAGCAGCACCCGTCCAGCGGGGAGCTCCTACGAGCAGTACTTC. Its translation is CASSTRPAGSSYEQYF. Together with reference TRBV5-8 and TRBJ2-7, the CDR3 gives the full variable domain: EAGVTQSPTHLIKTRGQQATLRCSPISGHTSVYWYQQALGLGLQFLLWYDEGEERNRGNFPPRFSGRQFPNYSSELNVNALELEDSALYLCASSTRPAGSSYEQYFGPGTRLTVT.

The chain joins TRBV6-2 or TRBV6-3 to TRBJ1-2, with a tentative D call TRBD1 (6 bases). Between the trimmed V and J ends, which lost 0 bases and 4 bases, there was a span of 12 bases. CDR3 length: 15 residues. Germline V gene sequence: CDR1 MNHEY, CDR2 SVGEGT. The CDR3 loop is CASSYSSRGSYGYTF. The CDR3 nucleotides read TGTGCCAGCAGTTACTCGAGTAGGGGGAGCTATGGCTACACCTTC.

The gene calls are TRBV14 and TRBJ1-2; tentatively, D is TRBD1 (6 bases). This CDR3 is 12 amino acids long. Germline V CDR1 and CDR2: SGHDN, FVKESK. With 6 bases removed from V and 10 bases from J, the gap between germline ends came to 15 bases. CDR3: CASRRGGGHYTF. The CDR3 bases are TGTGCCAGCAGAAGAGGGGGGGGCCACTACACCTTC.

The chain joins TRBV3-1 (or the pseudogene TRBV3-2) to TRBJ2-4; possible D gene TRBD2, 5 bases. Germline loops: CDR1 LGHDT, CDR2 YNNKEL (reference sequence). The ends were cut back, 2 bases at V and 7 bases at J, with 21 bases in the middle. This CDR3 has 17 residues. CDR3 loop: CASSQPLGRGKRNIQYF. CDR3 bases: TGTGCCAGCAGCCAACCTCTCGGACGGGGTAAGAGGAACATTCAGTACTTC.

This sequence joins TRBV6-6 and TRBJ1-6; the D is unclear. Germline CDR1 is MNHNY and CDR2 is SVGAGI (reference sequence). Trimming pared 2 bases from V and 2 bases from J, leaving 10 bases between. This CDR3 comprises 16 residues. CDR3 sequence: CASSYELGTYNSPLHF. Here the CDR3 DNA reads TGTGCCAGCAGTTACGAGCTGGGGACCTATAATTCACCCCTCCACTTT.

This sequence joins TRBV7-2 and TRBJ1-6; D unclear. Germline V gene data show CDR1 as SGHTA and CDR2 as FQGNSA. V dropped 5 bases and J dropped 3 bases, with 14 bases sitting between them. The CDR3 runs 16 residues. The CDR3: CASSQWRGIYNSPLHF. The CDR3 region has the DNA TGTGCCAGCAGCCAATGGCGAGGAATCTATAATTCACCCCTCCACTTT.

This chain links TRBV3-1 (or the pseudogene TRBV3-2) with TRBJ2-2; D ambiguous. Germline CDR1 and CDR2: LGHDT and YNNKEL (reference sequence). There are 13 residues in the CDR3. The V gene lost 1 base and the J gene lost 4 bases, with 4 bases spanning the gap. The CDR3 DNA sequence: TGTGCCAGCAGCCAAGTACCCACCGGGGAGCTGTTTTTT. It is translated as CASSQVPTGELFF.

The V and J genes are TRBV18 and TRBJ1-5, with D maybe TRBD1 (6 bases). The germline V and J ends were trimmed by 3 bases and 4 bases, with 19 bases remaining between them. The CDR3 totals 17 residues. Germline V gene lookup returns CDR1 KGHSH and CDR2 LQKENI. DNA of the CDR3: TGTGCCAGCTCACCCCTTCGGGGCACAGGGCCAAATCAGCCCCAGCATTTT. Protein: CASSPLRGTGPNQPQHF.

The chain is built from TRBV18 and TRBJ2-6; no firm D call. CDR1 is KGHSH and CDR2 is LQKENI in the germline V gene. Trimming shortened V by 3 bases and J by 0 bases, and 9 bases separated the two germline ends. CDR3 length equals 16 residues. CDR3 bases: TGTGCCAGCTCACCTGAACAGAGCTCTGGGGCCAACGTCCTGACTTTC. It yields the protein CASSPEQSSGANVLTF.

The chain carries TRBV7-9 and TRBJ1-2; 9 bases are shared with TRBD1. Germline CDR1 SEHNR, CDR2 FQNEAQ (reference sequence). This CDR3 has 15 amino acids. V shed 4 bases and J 8 bases; nucleotides not matched to a gene: 11. CDR3: CASSYAPQGARGYTF. CDR3 nucleotides: TGTGCCAGCAGCTACGCACCACAGGGGGCGCGGGGCTACACCTTC.

This sequence joins TRBV5-6 and TRBJ1-5, with a possible D match to TRBD1 (6 bases). With 4 bases removed from V and 6 bases from J, the gap between germline ends came to 14 bases. Per germline, CDR1 SGHDT and CDR2 YYEEEE. There are 14 residues in the CDR3. The CDR3 DNA is TGTGCCAGCAGCCCGCAGGGGTATTCTCAGCCCCAGCATTTT. The encoded protein is CASSPQGYSQPQHF.

Only one count was recorded for this clone. The genes are TRBV2 and TRBJ2-5; the D gene is possibly TRBD1 (5 bases). The V end was cut by 4 bases, the J end by 2 bases, with 8 bases between. CDR3 length: 13 residues. The germline CDR1 and CDR2 sequences are SNHLY and FYNNEI. CDR3 nucleotide sequence: TGTGCCAGCAGTGTGGACACGCAAGAGACCCAGTACTTC. The encoded protein is CASSVDTQETQYF.

The gene calls are TRBV11-2 and TRBJ1-2; D is unresolved. Looked up from germline, CDR1 is SGHAT and CDR2 is FQNNGV. There are 14 residues in the CDR3. The V end was cut by 3 bases, the J end by 3 bases, with 11 bases between. CDR3 protein: CASSFPMIHYGYTF. The CDR3 coding sequence is TGTGCCAGCAGCTTCCCGATGATACACTATGGCTACACCTTC.

For the CDR3, the DNA is TGTGCCAGCAGCTTACCCGGACCCGCGGGGGGAAACACCATATATTTT. Amino acids: CASSLPGPAGGNTIYF. The V and J genes are TRBV5-4 and TRBJ1-3; D is uncertain. This CDR3 comprises 16 residues. In germline, CDR1 is SGHNT, CDR2 YYREEE (reference sequence). Trimming pared 2 bases from V and 4 bases from J, leaving 16 bases between.

This sequence joins TRBV10-3 and TRBJ1-2; 8 positions match TRBD1. Trimming cost V 3 bases and J 6 bases; bases outside gene matches: 3. Germline V gives CDR1 ENHRY, CDR2 SYGVKD. The CDR3 sequence is 13 residues long. CDR3 protein: CAISDNRGDGYTF. The CDR3, as DNA: TGTGCCATCAGTGACAACAGGGGGGATGGCTACACCTTC.

V gene TRBV24-1 combines with J gene TRBJ1-2, with D perhaps matching TRBD1 (6 bases). The CDR3 is made up of 14 amino acids. The germline V gene encodes CDR1 KGHDR and CDR2 SFDVKD. V was pared by 5 bases and J by 6 bases, with 15 bases between. The CDR3 sequence: CATSVPGEAHGYTF. Written as DNA, the CDR3 is TGTGCCACCAGTGTTCCAGGGGAGGCTCATGGCTACACCTTC.